The 14 T cell receptor beta chains listed next were all sequenced from one sample in a study of blood T cell repertoires in COVID-19. Sequencing was performed with immunoSEQ multiplex PCR; in TCRdb, only in-frame clones are kept and a portion is missing. Of about 140,000 clones in the sample, about four fifths are singletons; the top ten hold 3.4%. Sequencing used PBMCs or T cells enriched from blood (not recorded which). These receptor sequences come from a woman aged 45-65 years with acute COVID-19.

V is TRBV6-1 and J is TRBJ2-7; TRBD1 matches at 11 bases. J lost 3 bases, V lost 2 bases, and 3 bases had no gene match. This CDR3 region has 15 residues. CDR1 is MNHNS and CDR2 is SASEGT in the germline V gene. CDR3 nucleotides: TGTGCCAGCAGTGAAACGGGGACAGGGGGCTACGAGCAGTACTTC. Translation gives CASSETGTGGYEQYF.

DNA of the CDR3: TGTGCCAGCAGCGTCGGAGCGGGCTATGGCTACACCTTC. Its protein is CASSVGAGYGYTF. The chain carries TRBV9 and TRBJ1-2; D unresolved. The V gene lost 2 bases and the J gene lost 4 bases, with 9 bases spanning the gap. The CDR3 covers 13 residues. Germline V gives CDR1 SGDLS, CDR2 YYNGEE.

This chain connects TRBV6-1 to TRBJ1-2; possible D gene TRBD1, 6 bases. Germline loops: CDR1 MNHNS, CDR2 SASEGT. V lost 4 bases, J lost 0 bases, and 18 bases lay in between. CDR3 size: 17 residues. The CDR3: CASSGLGATNSNYGYTF. The CDR3 DNA follows: TGTGCCAGCAGTGGCTTGGGGGCGACAAACTCTAACTATGGCTACACCTTC.

This clone was counted a single time. The chain has TRBV28 and TRBJ1-2; D unclear. Germline values: CDR1 MDHEN, CDR2 SYDVKM. Trimming pared 1 base from V and 5 bases from J, leaving 14 bases between. CDR3 length: 15 amino acids. The CDR3 nucleotides are TGTGCCAGCAGTTTATCCCAGTCGAGGAGGTATGGCTACACCTTC. Residues: CASSLSQSRRYGYTF.

The J gene is TRBJ2-2, the V gene TRBV7-9; D gene ambiguous. Trimming cost V 8 bases and J 4 bases, with 11 bases left between them. The CDR3 loop spans 13 amino acids. Germline V gene sequence: CDR1 SEHNR, CDR2 FQNEAQ (reference sequence). DNA for the CDR3: TGTGCCAGCCACGTTGAGTTCACCGGGGAGCTGTTTTTT. Encoded protein: CASHVEFTGELFF.

The chain couples TRBV7-2 to TRBJ2-1, with 8 bases matching TRBD2. The CDR3 consists of 14 residues. Per the germline V gene, CDR1 is SGHTA and CDR2 is FQGNSA. J gave up 9 bases and V 7 bases, and 11 bases lay outside the gene matches. The CDR3 here is CASTLGAGGGEQFF. In DNA form, the CDR3 reads TGTGCCAGCACCCTAGGGGCGGGAGGTGGTGAGCAGTTCTTC.

This chain uses TRBV6-5 with TRBJ2-4; D is unclear. The CDR3 loop spans 14 amino acids. In germline, CDR1 is MNHEY, CDR2 SVGAGI. Trimming left V 10 bases short and J 2 bases short, with 15 bases between. DNA for the CDR3: TGTGCCACCGAAGAGGTCCTGCCCAAAAACATTCAGTACTTC. Translated: CATEEVLPKNIQYF.

The chain combines TRBV6-5 with TRBJ1-2, with D possibly TRBD1 on 6 matching bases. This CDR3 is built from 14 residues. The ends were cut back, 2 bases at V and 8 bases at J, with 15 bases in the middle. CDR1 is MNHEY and CDR2 is SVGAGI in the germline V gene. The CDR3, as DNA: TGTGCCAGCAGTTACCCAGGGGCCGATGGGGGCTACACCTTC. Translated: CASSYPGADGGYTF.

The genes are TRBV19 and TRBJ1-1; TRBD1 might be the D (5 bases). The germline V gene encodes CDR1 LNHDA and CDR2 SQIVND (reference sequence). The CDR3 sequence is 15 residues long. The ends were cut back, 4 bases at V and 1 base at J, with 13 bases in the middle. The CDR3 loop reads CASSTLRASNTEAFF. In DNA form, the CDR3 reads TGTGCCAGTAGTACGCTCAGGGCTTCGAACACTGAAGCTTTCTTT.

This chain links TRBV5-8 with TRBJ1-1; D not certain. Germline V gives CDR1 SGHTS, CDR2 YDEGEE. This CDR3 comprises 14 residues. Trimming took off 4 bases at V and 5 bases at J, with 15 bases between the two ends. The DNA of the CDR3 is TGTGCCAGCAGCGGAGATTGGACGGGGACTGAAGCTTTCTTT. Translation: CASSGDWTGTEAFF.

V usage is TRBV25-1 and J usage is TRBJ2-1; tentatively, D is TRBD1 (6 bases). CDR3 length equals 15 residues. The V end was cut by 3 bases, the J end by 8 bases, with 17 bases between. CDR1 and CDR2 (germline): MGHDK, SYGVNS. The CDR3 nucleotides are TGTGCCAGCAGTGATCGTACAGGGCCCGGGGATGAGCAGTTCTTC. The encoded protein is CASSDRTGPGDEQFF.

This chain connects TRBV19 to TRBJ1-3, with 7 bases lining up with TRBD1. V lost 7 bases, J lost 0 bases, and 9 bases stayed unmatched. The CDR3 is 16 residues long. CDR1 is LNHDA, CDR2 SQIVND, per germline (reference sequence). CDR3 bases: TGTGCCAGTAAGGACAGGATCGCGGTCTCTGGAAACACCATATATTTT. It codes for CASKDRIAVSGNTIYF.

The chain recombines TRBV3-1 (or the pseudogene TRBV3-2) with TRBJ2-3; TRBD1 matches 10 bases. V was clipped by 0 bases and J by 6 bases; unmatched bases: 3. CDR1 and CDR2 (germline): LGHDT, YNNKEL (reference sequence). This CDR3 has 15 residues. CDR3 coding DNA: TGTGCCAGCAGCCAAGACAGGGACAGGGGCGATACGCAGTATTTT. Protein product: CASSQDRDRGDTQYF.

This clone was counted between two and nine times. The rearrangement joins TRBV27 to TRBJ1-5; 7 nucleotides align to TRBD1. The CDR3 consists of 15 residues. The germline V gene encodes CDR1 MNHEY and CDR2 SMNVEV (reference sequence). V lost 4 bases to trimming and J lost 10 bases; unmatched junction nucleotides: 13. The CDR3 loop reads CASSSDGQVRNPQHF. CDR3 in DNA: TGTGCCAGCAGTTCCGACGGACAGGTTAGAAACCCCCAGCATTTT.